This TCR beta chain was documented in a study of blood T cell repertoires in COVID-19. Study-wide context: There were acute and convalescent COVID-19 samples, and they came from the United States, Italy and Spain. T cells, B-cell-depleted T cells, or PBMCs supplied cDNA or gDNA.

As originally analysed: It was from reference gene primer amplification that nucleated cell counts were estimated. The assay was immunoSEQ multiplex PCR, and TCRdb's table has in-frame clones only and misses some. That table gives V, J and clone size, and the DNA gave D and trimming. This sample has 75,000 to 95,000 clones, with about 87% found just once. Germline values: CDR1 MNHNS, CDR2 SASEGT. Trimming removed 1 base from V and 0 bases from J, with 7 bases in between. The CDR3 contains 15 residues. The chain recombines TRBV6-1 with TRBJ1-3; D is unclear. Material for sequencing was peripheral blood. The sequence was collected from a human donor in a cohort sampled during active COVID-19. CDR3 in DNA: TGTGCCAGCAGTGAAGGCGGAATCTCTGGAAACACCATATATTTT. Its protein is CASSEGGISGNTIYF.